Listed below are T cell receptor beta chains from one sample, sequenced in a study of T cells after yellow fever vaccination. MiXCR was run by TCRdb on the 5' RACE reads, yielding one entry per CDR3 protein. The repertoire holds 500,000 to 650,000 distinct CDR3 sequences, with 9% to 15% as singletons. The sample was PBMCs, taken on the day of the yellow fever booster vaccination. These receptors were collected from a man between 25 and 39 years old who received the YFV17D yellow fever vaccine. CDR3s include the opening cysteine and the closing phenylalanine or tryptophan. A D gene is named only where the DNA matches it firmly. Where a row states a size, it is once, few, many or the class of an expanded clone; other rows omit it.

v_gene,d_gene,j_gene,abundance,CDR3aa,CDR3nt
TRBV12-3/TRBV12-4,TRBD1,TRBJ1-6,-,CASSQPGQARDAPPYF,TGTGCCAGCAGTCAACCCGGACAGGCCCGAGATGCACCCCCCTACTTT
TRBV19,TRBD2,TRBJ2-1,few,CASSIGLAGLNEQFF,TGTGCCAGTAGTATAGGACTAGCGGGTTTGAATGAGCAGTTCTTC
TRBV18,-,TRBJ1-2,-,CASSPPWIGGYTF,TGTGCCAGCTCACCACCGTGGATTGGTGGCTACACCTTC
TRBV7-2,-,TRBJ2-2,-,CASRRGAGELFF,TGTGCCTCACGGAGGGGAGCCGGGGAGCTGTTTTTT
TRBV5-4,-,TRBJ2-3,-,CASSLRSSTDTQYF,TGTGCCAGCAGCTTACGTTCGAGCACAGATACGCAGTATTTT
TRBV20-1,TRBD2,TRBJ2-7,few,CSASVTSGSPGEQYF,TGCAGTGCTAGTGTGACTAGCGGGAGCCCTGGAGAGCAGTACTTC
TRBV4-3,-,TRBJ2-6,-,CASSQDRLASSGANVLTF,TGCGCCAGCAGCCAAGATCGACTTGCGAGCTCTGGGGCCAACGTCCTGACTTTC
TRBV5-1,TRBD1,TRBJ2-2,few,CASRPGGEGELFF,TGCGCCAGCAGGCCAGGGGGAGAGGGGGAGCTGTTTTTT
TRBV7-2,-,TRBJ1-2,few,CASSHSETHYGYTF,TGTGCCAGCAGCCATTCAGAAACCCACTATGGCTACACCTTC
TRBV5-6,-,TRBJ2-1,-,CASSLGGDLYNEQFF,TGTGCCAGCAGCTTAGGGGGAGACCTGTACAATGAGCAGTTCTTC
TRBV19,-,TRBJ2-7,-,CASTTNGVAAEQYF,TGTGCCAGTACCACCAACGGGGTTGCGGCCGAGCAGTACTTC
TRBV20-1,TRBD2,TRBJ2-3,-,CSARTSGKADTQYF,TGCAGTGCTAGGACTAGCGGGAAGGCAGATACGCAGTATTTT